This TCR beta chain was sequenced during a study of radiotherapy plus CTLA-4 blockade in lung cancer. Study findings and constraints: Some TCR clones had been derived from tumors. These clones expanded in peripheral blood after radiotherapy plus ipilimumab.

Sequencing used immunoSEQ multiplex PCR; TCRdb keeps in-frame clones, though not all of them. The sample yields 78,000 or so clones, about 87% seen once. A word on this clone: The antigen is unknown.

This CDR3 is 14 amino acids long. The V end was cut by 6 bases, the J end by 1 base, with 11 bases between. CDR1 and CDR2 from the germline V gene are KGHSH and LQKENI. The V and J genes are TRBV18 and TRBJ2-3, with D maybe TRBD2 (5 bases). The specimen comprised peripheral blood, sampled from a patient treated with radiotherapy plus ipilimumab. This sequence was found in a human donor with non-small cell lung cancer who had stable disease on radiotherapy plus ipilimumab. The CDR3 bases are TGTGCCAGCTCGGTGATTAGCGGCACAGATACGCAGTATTTT. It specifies CASSVISGTDTQYF. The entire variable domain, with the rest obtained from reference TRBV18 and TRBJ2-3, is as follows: NAGVMQNPRHLVRRRGQEARLRCSPMKGHSHVYWYRQLPEEGLKFMVYLQKENIIDESGMPKERFSAEFPKEGPSILRIQQVVRGDSAAYFCASSVISGTDTQYFGPGTRLTVL.